The clone carrying this TCR beta chain was picked up many times. What it recognizes is unknown. Populations obtained by sorting all exceeded 98% purity. Expressed TCRB transcripts got sequenced, as all isolated RNA was reverse transcribed. Using immunoSEQ multiplex PCR, the repertoire was profiled, and TCRdb retains in-frame clones only, with some absent. The table includes just over 150,000 clones, over 8.5% detected once. The source of the sample is a study of beta chain features in type 1 diabetes. The study, taken as a whole, reports: Naive, central memory and Treg TCRB repertoires appeared more alike in patients than in healthy donors.

Trimming shortened V by 4 bases and J by 11 bases, and 14 bases separated the two germline ends. Germline V lookup: CDR1 DFQATT, CDR2 SNEGSKA (reference sequence). The CDR3 totals 11 residues. The chain carries TRBV20-1 and TRBJ1-1; D is ambiguous. This receptor was identified in a man between 18 and 35 years old in good health. Material: central memory CD4+ T cells from blood. For the CDR3, the DNA is TGCAGTGCTACAAGCGGGATAGGCGCTTTCTTT. This encodes CSATSGIGAFF.